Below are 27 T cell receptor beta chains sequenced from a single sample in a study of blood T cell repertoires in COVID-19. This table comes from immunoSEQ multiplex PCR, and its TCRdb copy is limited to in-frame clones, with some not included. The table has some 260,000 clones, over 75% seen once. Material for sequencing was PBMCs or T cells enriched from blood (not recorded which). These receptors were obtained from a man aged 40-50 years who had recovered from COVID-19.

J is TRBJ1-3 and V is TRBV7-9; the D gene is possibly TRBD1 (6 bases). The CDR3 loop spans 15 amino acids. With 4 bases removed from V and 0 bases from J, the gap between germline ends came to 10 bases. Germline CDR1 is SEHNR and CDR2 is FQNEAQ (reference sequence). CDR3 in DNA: TGTGCCAGCAGCTCATCAGGGGACTCTGGAAACACCATATATTTT. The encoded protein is CASSSSGDSGNTIYF. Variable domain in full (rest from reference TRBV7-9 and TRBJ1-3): DTGVSQNPRHKITKRGQNVTFRCDPISEHNRLYWYRQTLGQGPEFLTYFQNEAQLEKSRLLSDRFSAERPKGSFSTLEIQRTEQGDSAMYLCASSSSGDSGNTIYFGEGSWLTVV.

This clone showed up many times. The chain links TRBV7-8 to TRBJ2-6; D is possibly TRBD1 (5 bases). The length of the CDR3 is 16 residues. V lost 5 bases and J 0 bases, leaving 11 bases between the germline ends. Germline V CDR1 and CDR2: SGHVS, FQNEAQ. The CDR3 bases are TGTGCCAGCAGCCATACCAGGGTCTCTGGGGCCAACGTCCTGACTTTC. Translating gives CASSHTRVSGANVLTF.

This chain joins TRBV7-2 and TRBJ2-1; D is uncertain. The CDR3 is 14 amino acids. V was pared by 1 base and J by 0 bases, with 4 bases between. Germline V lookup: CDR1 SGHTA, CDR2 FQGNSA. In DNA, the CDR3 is TGTGCCAGCAGCTTAGGTAGCTCCTACAATGAGCAGTTCTTC. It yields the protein CASSLGSSYNEQFF.

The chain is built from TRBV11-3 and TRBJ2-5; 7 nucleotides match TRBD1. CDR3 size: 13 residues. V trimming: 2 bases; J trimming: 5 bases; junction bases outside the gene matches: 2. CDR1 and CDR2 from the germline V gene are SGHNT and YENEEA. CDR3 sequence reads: CASSLTGVETQYF. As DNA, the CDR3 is TGTGCCAGCAGCTTAACAGGGGTTGAGACCCAGTACTTC.

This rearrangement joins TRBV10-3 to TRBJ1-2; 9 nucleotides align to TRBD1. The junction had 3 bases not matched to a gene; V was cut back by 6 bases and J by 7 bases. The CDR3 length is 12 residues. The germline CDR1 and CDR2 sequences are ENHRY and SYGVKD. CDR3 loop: CAISQQGAGYTF. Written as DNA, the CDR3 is TGTGCCATCAGCCAACAGGGGGCTGGCTACACCTTC.

The CDR3 nucleotides read TGTGCCAGCAGCACCTCGGGACAGGGCGGTGGCTACACCTTC. It encodes CASSTSGQGGGYTF. V gene TRBV7-9 combines with J gene TRBJ1-2; 9 positions agree with TRBD1. Looked up from germline, CDR1 is SEHNR and CDR2 is FQNEAQ (reference sequence). The CDR3 length is 14 residues. The trim removed 5 bases at V and 7 bases at J, leaving 8 bases unmatched.

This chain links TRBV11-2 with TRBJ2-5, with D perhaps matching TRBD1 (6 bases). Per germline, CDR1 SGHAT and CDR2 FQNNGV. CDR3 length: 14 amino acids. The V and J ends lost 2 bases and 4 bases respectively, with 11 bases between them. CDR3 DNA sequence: TGTGCCAGCAGCTTACAGGGGCAGGTAGAGACCCAGTACTTC. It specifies CASSLQGQVETQYF.

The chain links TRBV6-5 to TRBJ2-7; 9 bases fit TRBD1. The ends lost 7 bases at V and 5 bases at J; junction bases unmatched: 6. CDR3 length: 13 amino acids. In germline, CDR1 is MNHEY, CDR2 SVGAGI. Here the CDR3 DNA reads TGTGCCAGCACGGGGACAGGGTTGCACGAGCAGTACTTC. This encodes CASTGTGLHEQYF.

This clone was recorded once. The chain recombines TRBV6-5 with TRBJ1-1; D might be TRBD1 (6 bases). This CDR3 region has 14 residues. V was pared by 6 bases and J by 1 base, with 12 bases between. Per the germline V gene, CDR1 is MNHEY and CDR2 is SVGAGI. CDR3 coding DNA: TGTGCCAGCAGAACTGGGGGCGGGAACACTGAAGCTTTCTTT. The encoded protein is CASRTGGGNTEAFF.

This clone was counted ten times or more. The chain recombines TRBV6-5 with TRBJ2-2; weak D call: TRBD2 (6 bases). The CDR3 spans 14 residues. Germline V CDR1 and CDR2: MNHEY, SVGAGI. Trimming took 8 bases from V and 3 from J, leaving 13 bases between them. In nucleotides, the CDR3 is TGTGCCAGCTCCCGGGAGAGGGACACCGGGGAGCTGTTTTTT. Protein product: CASSRERDTGELFF.

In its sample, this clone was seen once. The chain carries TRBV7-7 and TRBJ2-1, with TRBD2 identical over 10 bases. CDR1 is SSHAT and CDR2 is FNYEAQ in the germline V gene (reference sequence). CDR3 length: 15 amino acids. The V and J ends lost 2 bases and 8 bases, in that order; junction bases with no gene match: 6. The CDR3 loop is CASSLLAGAPHEQFF. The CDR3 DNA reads TGTGCCAGCAGCTTACTAGCGGGAGCCCCCCATGAGCAGTTCTTC.

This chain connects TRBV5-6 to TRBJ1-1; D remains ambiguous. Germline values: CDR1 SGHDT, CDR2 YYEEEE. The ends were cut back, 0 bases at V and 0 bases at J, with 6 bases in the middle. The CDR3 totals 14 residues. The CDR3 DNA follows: TGTGCCAGCAGCTTGGTGAGTGTGAACACTGAAGCTTTCTTT. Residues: CASSLVSVNTEAFF.

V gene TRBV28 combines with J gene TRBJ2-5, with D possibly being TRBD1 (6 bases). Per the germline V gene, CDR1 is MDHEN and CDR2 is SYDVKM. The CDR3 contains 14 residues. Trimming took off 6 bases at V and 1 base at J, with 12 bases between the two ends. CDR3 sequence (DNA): TGTGCCAGCAGCCCAACGACAGGCCAAGAGACCCAGTACTTC. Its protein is CASSPTTGQETQYF.

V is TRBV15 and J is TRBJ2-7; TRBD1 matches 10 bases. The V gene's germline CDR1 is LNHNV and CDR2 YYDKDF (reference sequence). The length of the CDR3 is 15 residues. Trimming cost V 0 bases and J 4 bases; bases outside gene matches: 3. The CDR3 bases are TGTGCCACCAGCAGAGACCCGGGACAGGGGTACGAGCAGTACTTC. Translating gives CATSRDPGQGYEQYF.

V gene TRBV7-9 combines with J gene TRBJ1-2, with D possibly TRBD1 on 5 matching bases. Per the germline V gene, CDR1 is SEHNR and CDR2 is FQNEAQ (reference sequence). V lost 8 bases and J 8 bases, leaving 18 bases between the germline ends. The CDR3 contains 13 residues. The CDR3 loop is CASANGGLGGYTF. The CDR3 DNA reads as TGTGCCAGCGCCAACGGGGGGTTGGGCGGCTACACCTTC.

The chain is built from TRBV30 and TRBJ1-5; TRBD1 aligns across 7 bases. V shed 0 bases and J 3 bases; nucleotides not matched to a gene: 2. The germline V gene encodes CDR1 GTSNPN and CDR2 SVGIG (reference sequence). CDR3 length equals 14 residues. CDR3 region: CAWSVDRHNQPQHF. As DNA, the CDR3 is TGTGCCTGGAGTGTGGACAGGCACAATCAGCCCCAGCATTTT.

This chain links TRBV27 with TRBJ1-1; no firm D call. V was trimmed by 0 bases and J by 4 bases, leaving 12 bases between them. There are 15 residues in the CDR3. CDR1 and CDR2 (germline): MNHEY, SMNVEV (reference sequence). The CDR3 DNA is TGTGCCAGCAGTTTATCTGGCAGGCATAGCACTGAAGCTTTCTTT. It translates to CASSLSGRHSTEAFF.

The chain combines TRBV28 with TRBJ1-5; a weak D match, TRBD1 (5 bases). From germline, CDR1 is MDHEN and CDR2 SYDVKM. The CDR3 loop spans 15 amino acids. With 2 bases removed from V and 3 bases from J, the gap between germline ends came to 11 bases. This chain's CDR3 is CASSLPQGINQPQHF. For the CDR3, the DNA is TGTGCCAGCAGTTTACCCCAGGGAATCAATCAGCCCCAGCATTTT.

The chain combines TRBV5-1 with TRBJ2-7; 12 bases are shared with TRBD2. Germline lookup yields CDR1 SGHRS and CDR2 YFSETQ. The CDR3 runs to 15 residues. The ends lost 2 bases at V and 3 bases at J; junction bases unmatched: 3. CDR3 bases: TGCGCCAGCAGCTTTCAACTAGCGGGAGGCTACGAGCAGTACTTC. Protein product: CASSFQLAGGYEQYF.

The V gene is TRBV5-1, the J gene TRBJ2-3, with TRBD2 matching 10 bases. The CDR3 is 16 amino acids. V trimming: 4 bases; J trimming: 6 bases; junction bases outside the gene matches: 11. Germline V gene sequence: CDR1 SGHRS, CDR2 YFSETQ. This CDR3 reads CASSPPSGGLGDTQYF. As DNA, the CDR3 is TGCGCCAGCAGCCCGCCTAGCGGGGGATTAGGCGATACGCAGTATTTT.

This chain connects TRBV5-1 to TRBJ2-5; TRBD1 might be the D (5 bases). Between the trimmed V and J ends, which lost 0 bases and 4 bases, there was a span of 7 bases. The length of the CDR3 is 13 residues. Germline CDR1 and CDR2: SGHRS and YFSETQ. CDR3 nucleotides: TGCGCCAGCAGCTTGGAAGGGGTAGAGACCCAGTACTTC. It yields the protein CASSLEGVETQYF. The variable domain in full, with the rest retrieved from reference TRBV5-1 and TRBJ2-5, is KAGVTQTPRYLIKTRGQQVTLSCSPISGHRSVSWYQQTPGQGLQFLFEYFSETQRNKGNFPGRFSGRQFSNSRSEMNVSTLELGDSALYLCASSLEGVETQYFGPGTRLLVL.

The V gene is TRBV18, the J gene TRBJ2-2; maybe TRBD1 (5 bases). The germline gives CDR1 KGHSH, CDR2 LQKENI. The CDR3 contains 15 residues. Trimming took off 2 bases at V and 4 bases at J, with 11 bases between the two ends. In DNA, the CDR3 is TGTGCCAGCTCACCAGGGCAGGGCGGCACCGGGGAGCTGTTTTTT. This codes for CASSPGQGGTGELFF.

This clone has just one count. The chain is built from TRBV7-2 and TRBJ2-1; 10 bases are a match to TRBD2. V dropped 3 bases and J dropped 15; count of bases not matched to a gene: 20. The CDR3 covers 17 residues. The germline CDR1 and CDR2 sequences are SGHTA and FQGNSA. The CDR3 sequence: CASSFPGFQRGGRRLFF. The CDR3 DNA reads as TGTGCCAGCAGCTTTCCAGGTTTCCAGCGGGGGGGCCGTCGCCTGTTCTTC.

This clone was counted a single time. The CDR3 DNA reads as TGTGCCTGGAAACTTCCCCTCGCCCAGTACTTC. It encodes CAWKLPLAQYF. This chain uses TRBV30 with TRBJ2-5; no definite D call. The CDR3 extends over 11 amino acids. Germline V CDR1 and CDR2: GTSNPN, SVGIG (reference sequence). The ends were cut back, 4 bases at V and 9 bases at J, with 12 bases in the middle.

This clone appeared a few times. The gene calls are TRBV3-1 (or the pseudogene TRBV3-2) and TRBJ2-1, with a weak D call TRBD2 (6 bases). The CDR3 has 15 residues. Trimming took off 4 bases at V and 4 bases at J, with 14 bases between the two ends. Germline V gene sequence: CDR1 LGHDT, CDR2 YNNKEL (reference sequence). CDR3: CASSLSSDLYNEQFF. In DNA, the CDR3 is TGTGCCAGCAGCCTCTCTAGCGACCTTTACAATGAGCAGTTCTTC.

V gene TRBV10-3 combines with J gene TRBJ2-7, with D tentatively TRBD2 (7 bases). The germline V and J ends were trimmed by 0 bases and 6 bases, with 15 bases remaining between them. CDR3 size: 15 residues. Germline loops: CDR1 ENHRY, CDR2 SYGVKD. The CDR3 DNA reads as TGTGCCATCAGTGAGTCGAACAGGGAGGGCGGCGAGCAGTACTTC. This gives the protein CAISESNREGGEQYF.

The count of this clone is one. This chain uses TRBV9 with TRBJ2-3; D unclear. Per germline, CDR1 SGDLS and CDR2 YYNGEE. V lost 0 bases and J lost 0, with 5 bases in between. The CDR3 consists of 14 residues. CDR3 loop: CASSVAPSTDTQYF. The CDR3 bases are TGTGCCAGCAGCGTAGCTCCGAGCACAGATACGCAGTATTTT.